The TCR beta chain described here comes from a study of blood T cell repertoires in COVID-19. About the research overall: Researchers got acute and convalescent COVID-19 samples from the United States, Italy and Spain.

In the study's own analysis: For nucleated cells, counts were estimated from reference gene primer amplification. The repertoire was sequenced with immunoSEQ multiplex PCR; TCRdb's copy has only in-frame clones and lacks some. That table is the source of V, J and clone size, and D and trimming were worked out from the DNA. The table lists about 280,000 clones, approximately 89% of them singletons. Participants were placed into cohorts based on the clinical history they reported. Trimming left V 3 bases short and J 3 bases short, with 14 bases between. Germline values: CDR1 ENHRY, CDR2 SYGVKD. This CDR3 contains 15 residues.

The chain carries TRBV10-3 and TRBJ1-2; D might be TRBD1 (5 bases). This sequence originates from a woman aged 55 to 70 who had recovered from COVID-19. The specimen sequenced was PBMCs or T cells enriched from blood (not recorded which). CDR3 protein: CAISERGPLYYGYTF. CDR3 coding DNA: TGTGCCATCAGTGAAAGGGGCCCGTTATACTATGGCTACACCTTC.